These T cell receptor beta chains were read from a single sample in a study of CD8 T cells in ankylosing spondylitis. TCRdb reanalysed the 5' RACE reads using MiXCR and keeps one entry per CDR3 protein. The data contain about 250,000 distinct CDR3 sequences, more than 25% of them singletons. Sequenced sample: blood, either unsorted or a sorted T cell fraction (not recorded which). These receptors came from a male donor with ankylosing spondylitis or in good health (not recorded which). The CDR3 runs from the conserved cysteine through the conserved F or W. The D gene is left open where the match is weak. Clone size is stated in some rows and not others, as once, few, many or a class when expanded.

d_call	j_call	clone_size	v_call	cdr3_aa	cdr3_nt
TRBD1	TRBJ2-7	-	TRBV5-1	CASSLVPGQGFEQYF	TGCGCCAGCAGCTTGGTTCCCGGACAGGGTTTCGAGCAGTACTTC
TRBD1	TRBJ2-1	-	TRBV4-1	CASSQGTGTYNEQFF	TGCGCCAGCAGCCAAGGGACAGGCACCTACAATGAGCAGTTCTTC
-	TRBJ2-2	-	TRBV28	CASRVQGSPGELFF	TGTGCCAGCAGAGTCCAGGGGTCGCCCGGGGAGCTGTTTTTT
TRBD2	TRBJ2-5	-	TRBV20-1	CSAPRGSGVLETQYF	TGCAGTGCCCCCCGGGGTAGCGGGGTATTGGAGACCCAGTACTTC
-	TRBJ1-2	few	TRBV11-2	CASSLPPGVGSYYGYTF	TGTGCCAGCAGCTTACCCCCCGGGGTAGGAAGCTACTATGGCTACACCTTC
-	TRBJ2-7	few	TRBV28	CAIRLGGEQYF	TGTGCCATCCGCCTGGGAGGCGAGCAGTACTTC
TRBD1	TRBJ1-1	few	TRBV12-3/TRBV12-4	CASSSPTGVADTEAFF	TGTGCCAGCAGTTCCCCGACAGGGGTAGCCGACACTGAAGCTTTCTTT
TRBD1	TRBJ2-7	few	TRBV3-1	CASSPYRDSSYEQYF	TGTGCCAGCAGCCCTTACAGGGACAGCTCCTACGAGCAGTACTTC
TRBD1	TRBJ2-7	few	TRBV10-3	CAISDPGQPGQDYEQYF	TGTGCCATCAGTGACCCGGGACAGCCAGGTCAGGACTACGAGCAGTACTTC
TRBD2	TRBJ2-5	few	TRBV6-1	CASRKTSPQETQYF	TGTGCCAGCAGGAAGACTAGCCCACAAGAGACCCAGTACTTC
TRBD1	TRBJ1-1	few	TRBV6-1	CASSVDRVGAEAFF	TGTGCCAGCAGTGTCGACAGGGTGGGGGCTGAAGCTTTCTTT
-	TRBJ1-1	once	TRBV10-2	CASSEGWGAEAFF	TGCGCCAGCAGTGAGGGGTGGGGGGCTGAAGCTTTCTTT